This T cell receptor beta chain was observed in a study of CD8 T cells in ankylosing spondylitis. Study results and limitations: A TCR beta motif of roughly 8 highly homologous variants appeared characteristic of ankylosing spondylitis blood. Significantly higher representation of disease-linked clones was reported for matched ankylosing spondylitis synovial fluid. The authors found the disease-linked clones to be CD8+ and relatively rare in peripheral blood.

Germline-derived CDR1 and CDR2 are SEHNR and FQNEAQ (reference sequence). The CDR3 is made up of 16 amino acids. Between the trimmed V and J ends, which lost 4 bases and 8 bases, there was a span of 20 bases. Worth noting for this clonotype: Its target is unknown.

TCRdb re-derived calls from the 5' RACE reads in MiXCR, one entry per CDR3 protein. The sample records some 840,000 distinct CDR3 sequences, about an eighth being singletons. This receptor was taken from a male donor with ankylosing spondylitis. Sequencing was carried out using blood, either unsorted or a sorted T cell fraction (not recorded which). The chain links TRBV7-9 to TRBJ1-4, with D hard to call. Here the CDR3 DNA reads TGTGCCAGCAGCTCGGACGGCCCTCGATTGTGGGAAAAACTGTTTTTT. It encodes CASSSDGPRLWEKLFF.